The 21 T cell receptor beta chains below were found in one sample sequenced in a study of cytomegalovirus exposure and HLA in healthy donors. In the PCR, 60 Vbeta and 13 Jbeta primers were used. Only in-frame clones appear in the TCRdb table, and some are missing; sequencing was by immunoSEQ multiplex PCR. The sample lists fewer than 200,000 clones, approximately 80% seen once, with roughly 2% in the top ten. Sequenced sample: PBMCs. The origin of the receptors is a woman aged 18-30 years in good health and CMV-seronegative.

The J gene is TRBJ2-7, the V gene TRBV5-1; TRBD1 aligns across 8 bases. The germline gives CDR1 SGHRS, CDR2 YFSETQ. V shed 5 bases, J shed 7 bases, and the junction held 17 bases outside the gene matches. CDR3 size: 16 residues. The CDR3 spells CASSLEDRESGLEQYF. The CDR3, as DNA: TGCGCCAGCAGTTTAGAGGACAGGGAGTCAGGGTTGGAGCAGTACTTC.

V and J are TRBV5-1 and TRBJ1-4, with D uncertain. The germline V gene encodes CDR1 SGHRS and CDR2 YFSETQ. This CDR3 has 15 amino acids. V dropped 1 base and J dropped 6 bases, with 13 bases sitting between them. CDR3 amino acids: CASSLMGVSDEKLFF. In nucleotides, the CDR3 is TGCGCCAGCAGCTTGATGGGAGTGAGTGATGAAAAACTGTTTTTT.

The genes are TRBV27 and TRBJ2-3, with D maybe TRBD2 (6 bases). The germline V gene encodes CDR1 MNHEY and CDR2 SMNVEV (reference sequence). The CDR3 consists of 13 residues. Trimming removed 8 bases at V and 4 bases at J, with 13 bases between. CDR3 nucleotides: TGTGCCAGCGGCGTACGGGGGTCAGATACGCAGTATTTT. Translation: CASGVRGSDTQYF.

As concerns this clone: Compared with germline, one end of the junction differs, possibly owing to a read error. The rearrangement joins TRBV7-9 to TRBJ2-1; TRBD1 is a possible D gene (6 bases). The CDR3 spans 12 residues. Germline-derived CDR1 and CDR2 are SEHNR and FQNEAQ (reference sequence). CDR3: CSSSIQGNEQFF. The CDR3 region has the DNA TGTTCCAGCAGTATACAGGGCAATGAGCAGTTCTTC.

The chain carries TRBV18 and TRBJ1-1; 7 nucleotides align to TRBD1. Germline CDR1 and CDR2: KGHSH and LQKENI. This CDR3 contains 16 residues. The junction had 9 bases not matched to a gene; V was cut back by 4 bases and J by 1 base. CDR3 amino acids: CASSRVGTASNTEAFF. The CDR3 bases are TGTGCCAGCTCACGGGTCGGGACAGCCTCGAACACTGAAGCTTTCTTT.

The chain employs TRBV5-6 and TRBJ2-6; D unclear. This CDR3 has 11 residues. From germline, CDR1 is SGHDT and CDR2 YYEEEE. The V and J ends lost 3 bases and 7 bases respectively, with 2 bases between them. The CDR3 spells CASSSANVLTF. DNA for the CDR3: TGTGCCAGCAGCTCAGCCAACGTCCTGACTTTC.

For the CDR3, the DNA is TGTGCCAGCAGCTTAGTGAGTCGGGACACTGAAGCTTTCTTT. Its protein product is CASSLVSRDTEAFF. The chain links TRBV5-6 to TRBJ1-1; D gene unclear. The V end was cut by 2 bases, the J end by 3 bases, with 11 bases between. Per the germline V gene, CDR1 is SGHDT and CDR2 is YYEEEE. This CDR3 has 14 residues.

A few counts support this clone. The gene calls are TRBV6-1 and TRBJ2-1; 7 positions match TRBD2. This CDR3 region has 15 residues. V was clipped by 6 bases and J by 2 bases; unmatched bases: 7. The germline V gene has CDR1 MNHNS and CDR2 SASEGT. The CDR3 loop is CASSPSGVAYNEQFF. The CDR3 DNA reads TGTGCCAGCAGCCCGAGCGGGGTCGCCTACAATGAGCAGTTCTTC.

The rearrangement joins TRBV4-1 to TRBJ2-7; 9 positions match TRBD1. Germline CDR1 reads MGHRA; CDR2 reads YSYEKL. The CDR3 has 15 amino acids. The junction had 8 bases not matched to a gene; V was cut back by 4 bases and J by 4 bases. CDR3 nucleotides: TGCGCCAGCAGCCCACCCACCGGGACAGGGTACGAGCAGTACTTC. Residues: CASSPPTGTGYEQYF.

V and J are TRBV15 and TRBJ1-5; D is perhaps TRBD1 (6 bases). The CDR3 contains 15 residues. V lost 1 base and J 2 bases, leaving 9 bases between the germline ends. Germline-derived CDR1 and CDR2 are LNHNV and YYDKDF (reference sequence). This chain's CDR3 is CATSRGRTGNQPQHF. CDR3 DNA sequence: TGTGCCACCAGCAGAGGGAGGACAGGCAATCAGCCCCAGCATTTT.

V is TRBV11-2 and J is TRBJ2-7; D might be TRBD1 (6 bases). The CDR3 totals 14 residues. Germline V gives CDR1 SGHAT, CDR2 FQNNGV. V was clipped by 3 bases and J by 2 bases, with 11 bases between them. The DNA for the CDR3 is TGTGCCAGCAGCTTGGGACACGGCACCTACGAGCAGTACTTC. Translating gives CASSLGHGTYEQYF.

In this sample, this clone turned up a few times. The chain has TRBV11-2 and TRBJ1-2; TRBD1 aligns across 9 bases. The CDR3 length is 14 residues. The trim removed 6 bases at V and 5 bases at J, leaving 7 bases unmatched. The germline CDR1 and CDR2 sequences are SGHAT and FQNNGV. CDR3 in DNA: TGTGCCAGCAGGTCCGACAGGGGGTCGTATGGCTACACCTTC. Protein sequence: CASRSDRGSYGYTF.

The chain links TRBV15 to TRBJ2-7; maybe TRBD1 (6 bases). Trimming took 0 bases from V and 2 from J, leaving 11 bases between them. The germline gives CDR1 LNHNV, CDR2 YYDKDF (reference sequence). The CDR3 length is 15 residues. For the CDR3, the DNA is TGTGCCACCAGCAGAGATACAGGGCCAACCTACGAGCAGTACTTC. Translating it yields CATSRDTGPTYEQYF.

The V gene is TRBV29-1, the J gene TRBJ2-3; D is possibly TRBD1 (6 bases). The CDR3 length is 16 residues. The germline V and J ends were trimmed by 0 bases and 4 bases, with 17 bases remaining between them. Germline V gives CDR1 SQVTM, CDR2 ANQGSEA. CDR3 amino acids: CSVEDWERQAADTQYF. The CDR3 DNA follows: TGCAGCGTTGAAGATTGGGAAAGACAGGCGGCAGATACGCAGTATTTT.

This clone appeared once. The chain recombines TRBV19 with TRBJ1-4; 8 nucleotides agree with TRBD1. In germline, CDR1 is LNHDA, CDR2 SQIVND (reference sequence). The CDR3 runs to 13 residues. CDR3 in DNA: TGTGCAACGCCGGGACAGGTCAATGAAAAACTGTTTTTT. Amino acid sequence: CATPGQVNEKLFF.

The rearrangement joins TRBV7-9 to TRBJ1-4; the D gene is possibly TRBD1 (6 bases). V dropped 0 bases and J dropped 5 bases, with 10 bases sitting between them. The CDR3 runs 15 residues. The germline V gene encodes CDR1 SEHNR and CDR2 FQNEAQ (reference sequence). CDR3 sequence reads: CASSLAYRENEKLFF. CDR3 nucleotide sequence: TGTGCCAGCAGCTTAGCTTACAGGGAAAATGAAAAACTGTTTTTT.

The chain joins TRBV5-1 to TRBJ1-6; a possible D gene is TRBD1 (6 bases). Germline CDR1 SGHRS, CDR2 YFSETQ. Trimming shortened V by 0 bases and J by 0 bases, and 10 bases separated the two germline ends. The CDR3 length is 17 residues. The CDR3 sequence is CASSLEGQSSYNSPLHF. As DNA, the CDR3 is TGCGCCAGCAGCTTGGAAGGACAGAGCTCCTATAATTCACCCCTCCACTTT.

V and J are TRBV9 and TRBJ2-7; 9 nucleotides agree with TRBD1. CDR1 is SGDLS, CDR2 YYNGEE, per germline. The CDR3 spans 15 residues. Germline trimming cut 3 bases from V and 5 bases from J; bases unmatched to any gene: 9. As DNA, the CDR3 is TGTGCCAGCAGCGGGCTACAGGGGGCCCTGAACGAGCAGTACTTC. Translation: CASSGLQGALNEQYF.

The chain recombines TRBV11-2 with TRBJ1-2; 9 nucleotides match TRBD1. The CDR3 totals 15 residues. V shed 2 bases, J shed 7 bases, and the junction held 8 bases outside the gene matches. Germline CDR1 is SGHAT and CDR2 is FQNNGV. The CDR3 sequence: CASSLQQGASGGYTF. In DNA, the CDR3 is TGTGCCAGCAGCTTACAACAGGGGGCCTCCGGTGGCTACACCTTC.

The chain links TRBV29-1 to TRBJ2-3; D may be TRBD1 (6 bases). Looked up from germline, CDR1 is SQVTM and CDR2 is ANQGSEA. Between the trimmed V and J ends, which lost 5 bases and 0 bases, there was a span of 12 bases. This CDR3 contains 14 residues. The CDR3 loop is CSVSTGSSTDTQYF. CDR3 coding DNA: TGCAGCGTTTCTACAGGGTCTAGCACAGATACGCAGTATTTT.

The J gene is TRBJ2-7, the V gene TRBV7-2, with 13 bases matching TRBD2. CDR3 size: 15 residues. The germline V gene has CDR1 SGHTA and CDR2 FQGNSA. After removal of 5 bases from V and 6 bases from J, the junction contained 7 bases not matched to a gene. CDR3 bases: TGTGCCAGCAGCCTATGGACTAGCGGGAGATCCGAGCAGTACTTC. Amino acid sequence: CASSLWTSGRSEQYF.